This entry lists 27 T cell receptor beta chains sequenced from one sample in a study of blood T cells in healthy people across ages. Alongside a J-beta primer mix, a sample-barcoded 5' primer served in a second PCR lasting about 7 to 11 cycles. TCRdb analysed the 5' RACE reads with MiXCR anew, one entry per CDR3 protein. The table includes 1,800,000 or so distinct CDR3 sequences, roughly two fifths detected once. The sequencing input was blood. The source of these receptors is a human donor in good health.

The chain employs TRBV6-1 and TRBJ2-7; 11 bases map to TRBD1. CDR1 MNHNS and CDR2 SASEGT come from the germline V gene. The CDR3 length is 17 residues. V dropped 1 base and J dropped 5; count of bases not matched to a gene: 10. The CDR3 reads CASSEVAGGQGGDEQYF. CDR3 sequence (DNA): TGTGCCAGCAGTGAAGTGGCTGGGGGACAGGGGGGCGACGAGCAGTACTTC.

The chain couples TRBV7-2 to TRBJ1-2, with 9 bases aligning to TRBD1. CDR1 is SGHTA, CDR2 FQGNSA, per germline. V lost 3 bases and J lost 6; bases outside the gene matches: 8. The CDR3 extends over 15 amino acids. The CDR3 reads CASSLGTGNSDGYTF. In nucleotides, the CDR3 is TGTGCCAGCAGCTTGGGGACAGGGAATTCAGATGGCTACACCTTC.

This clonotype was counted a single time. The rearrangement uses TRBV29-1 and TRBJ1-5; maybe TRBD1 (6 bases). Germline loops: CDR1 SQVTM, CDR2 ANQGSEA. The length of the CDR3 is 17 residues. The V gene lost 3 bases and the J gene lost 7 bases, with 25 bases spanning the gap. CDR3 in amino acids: CSVDLAGGRGFGQPQHF. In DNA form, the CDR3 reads TGCAGCGTTGACCTAGCGGGGGGCAGGGGATTCGGACAGCCCCAGCATTTT.

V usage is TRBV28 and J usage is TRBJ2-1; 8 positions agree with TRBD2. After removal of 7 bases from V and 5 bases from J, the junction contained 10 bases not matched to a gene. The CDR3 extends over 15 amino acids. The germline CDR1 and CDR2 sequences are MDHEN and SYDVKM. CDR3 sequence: CASTRIGGGHNEQFF. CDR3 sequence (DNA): TGTGCCAGCACTCGAATCGGGGGGGGTCACAATGAGCAGTTCTTC.

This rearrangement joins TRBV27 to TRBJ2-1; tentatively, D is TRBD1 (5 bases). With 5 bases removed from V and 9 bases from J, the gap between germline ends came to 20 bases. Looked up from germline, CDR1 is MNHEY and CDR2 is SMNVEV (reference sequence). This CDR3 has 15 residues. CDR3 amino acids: CASSPYRYRAGEQFF. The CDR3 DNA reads TGTGCCAGCAGTCCCTACAGGTATCGAGCCGGTGAGCAGTTCTTC.

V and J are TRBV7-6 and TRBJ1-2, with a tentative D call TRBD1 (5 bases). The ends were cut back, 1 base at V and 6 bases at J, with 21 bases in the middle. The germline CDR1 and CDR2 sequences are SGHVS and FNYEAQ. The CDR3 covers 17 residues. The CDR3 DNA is TGTGCCAGCAGCTTAGAGGGGTGGGCAACAGAATCGAATGGCTACACCTTC. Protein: CASSLEGWATESNGYTF. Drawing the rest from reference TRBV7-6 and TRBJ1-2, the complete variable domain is GAGVSQSPRYKVTKRGQDVALRCDPISGHVSLYWYRQALGQGPEFLTYFNYEAQQDKSGLPNDRFSAERPEGSISTLTIQRTEQRDSAMYRCASSLEGWATESNGYTFGSGTRLTVV.

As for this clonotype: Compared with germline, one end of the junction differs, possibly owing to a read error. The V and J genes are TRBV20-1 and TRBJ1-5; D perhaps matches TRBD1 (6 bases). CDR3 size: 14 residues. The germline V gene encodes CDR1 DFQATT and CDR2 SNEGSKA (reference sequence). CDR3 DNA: TGCAGTACTAGAGCGGACAGCAGCAATCAGCCCCAGCATTTT. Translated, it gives CSTRADSSNQPQHF.

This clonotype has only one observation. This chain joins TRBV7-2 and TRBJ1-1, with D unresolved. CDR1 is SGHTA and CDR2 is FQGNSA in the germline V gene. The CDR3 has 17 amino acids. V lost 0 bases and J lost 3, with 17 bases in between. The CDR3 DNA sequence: TGTGCCAGCAGCTTAGCGCCCCCAAAGGGATCGGACACTGAAGCTTTCTTT. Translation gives CASSLAPPKGSDTEAFF.

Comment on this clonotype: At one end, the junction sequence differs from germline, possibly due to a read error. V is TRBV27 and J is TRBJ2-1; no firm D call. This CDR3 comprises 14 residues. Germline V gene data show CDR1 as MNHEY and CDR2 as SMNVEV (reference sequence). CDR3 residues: CASSSSGSYNGQFF. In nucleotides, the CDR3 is TGTGCCAGCAGTTCCTCCGGCTCCTACAATGGGCAGTTCTTC.

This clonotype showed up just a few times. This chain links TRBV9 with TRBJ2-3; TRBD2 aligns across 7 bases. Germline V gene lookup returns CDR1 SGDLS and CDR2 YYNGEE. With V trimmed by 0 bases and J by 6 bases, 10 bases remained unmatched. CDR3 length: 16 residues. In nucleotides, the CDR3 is TGTGCCAGCAGCGTAGAGGAGGGAGGGAGGACCGATACGCAGTATTTT. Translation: CASSVEEGGRTDTQYF.

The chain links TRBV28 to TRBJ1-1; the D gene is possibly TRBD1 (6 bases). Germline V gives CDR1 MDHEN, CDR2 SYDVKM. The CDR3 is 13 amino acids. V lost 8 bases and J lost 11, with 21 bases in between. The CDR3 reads CASVRGGFFMAFF. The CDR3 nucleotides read TGTGCCAGCGTCCGAGGGGGGTTTTTTATGGCTTTCTTT. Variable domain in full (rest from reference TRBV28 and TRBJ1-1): DVKVTQSSRYLVKRTGEKVFLECVQDMDHENMFWYRQDPGLGLRLIYFSYDVKMKEKGDIPEGYSVSREKKERFSLILESASTNQTSMYLCASVRGGFFMAFFGQGTRLTVV.

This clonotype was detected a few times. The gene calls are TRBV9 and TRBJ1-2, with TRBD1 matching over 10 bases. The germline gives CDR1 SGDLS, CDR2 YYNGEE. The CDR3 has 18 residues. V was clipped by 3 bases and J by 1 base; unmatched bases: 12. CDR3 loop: CASSADPGTGDRNYGYTF. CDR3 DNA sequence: TGTGCCAGCAGCGCCGACCCCGGGACAGGGGACCGTAACTATGGCTACACCTTC.

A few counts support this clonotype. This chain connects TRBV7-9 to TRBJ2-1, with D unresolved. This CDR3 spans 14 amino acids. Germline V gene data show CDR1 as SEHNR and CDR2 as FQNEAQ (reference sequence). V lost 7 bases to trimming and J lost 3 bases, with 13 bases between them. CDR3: CASTPETVYNEQFF. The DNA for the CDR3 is TGTGCCAGCACCCCCGAGACGGTCTACAATGAGCAGTTCTTC.

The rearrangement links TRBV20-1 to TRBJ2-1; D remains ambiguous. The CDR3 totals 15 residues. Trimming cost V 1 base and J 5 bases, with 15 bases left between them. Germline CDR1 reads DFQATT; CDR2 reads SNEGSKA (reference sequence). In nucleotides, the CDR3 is TGCAGTGCTAGAGTTAGGCTAGACAACAACAATGAGCAGTTCTTC. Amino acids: CSARVRLDNNNEQFF.

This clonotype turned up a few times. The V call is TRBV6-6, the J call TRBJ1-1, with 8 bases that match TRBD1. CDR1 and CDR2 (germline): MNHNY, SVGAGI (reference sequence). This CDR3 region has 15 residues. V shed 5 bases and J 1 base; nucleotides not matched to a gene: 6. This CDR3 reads CASSHPGQENTEAFF. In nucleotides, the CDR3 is TGTGCCAGCAGTCACCCGGGACAGGAGAACACTGAAGCTTTCTTT.

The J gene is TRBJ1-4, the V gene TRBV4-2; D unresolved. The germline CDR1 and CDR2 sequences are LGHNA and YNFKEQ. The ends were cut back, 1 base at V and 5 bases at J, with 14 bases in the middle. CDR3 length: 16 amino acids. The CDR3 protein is CASSQVVQYKNEKLFF. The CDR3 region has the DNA TGTGCCAGCAGCCAAGTCGTCCAGTACAAAAATGAAAAACTGTTTTTT.

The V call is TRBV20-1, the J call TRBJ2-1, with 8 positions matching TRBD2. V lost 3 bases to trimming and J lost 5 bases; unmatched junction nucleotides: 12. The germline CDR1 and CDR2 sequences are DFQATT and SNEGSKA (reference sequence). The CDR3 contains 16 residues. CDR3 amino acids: CSARSLRGAVNNEQFF. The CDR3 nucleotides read TGCAGTGCTAGGTCGCTGCGGGGGGCCGTAAACAATGAGCAGTTCTTC.

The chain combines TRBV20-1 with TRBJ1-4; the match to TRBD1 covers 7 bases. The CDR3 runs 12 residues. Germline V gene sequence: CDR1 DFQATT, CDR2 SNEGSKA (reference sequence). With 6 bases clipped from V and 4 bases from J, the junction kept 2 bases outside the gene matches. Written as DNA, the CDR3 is TGCAGTGCCAGGGGGGGTAATGAAAAACTGTTTTTT. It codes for CSARGGNEKLFF.

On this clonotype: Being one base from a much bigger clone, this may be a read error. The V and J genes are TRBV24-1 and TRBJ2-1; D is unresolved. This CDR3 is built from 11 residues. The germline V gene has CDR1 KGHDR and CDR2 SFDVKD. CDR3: CVTSDFGEQFF. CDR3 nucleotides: TGTGTCACCAGTGATTTTGGTGAGCAGTTCTTC.

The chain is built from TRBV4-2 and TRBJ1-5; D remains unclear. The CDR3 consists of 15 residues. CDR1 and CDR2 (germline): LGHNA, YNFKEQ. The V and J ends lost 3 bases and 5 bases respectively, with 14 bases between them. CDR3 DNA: TGTGCCAGCAGCCAGGAACTCAGGCGGGATCAGCCCCAGCATTTT. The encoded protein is CASSQELRRDQPQHF.

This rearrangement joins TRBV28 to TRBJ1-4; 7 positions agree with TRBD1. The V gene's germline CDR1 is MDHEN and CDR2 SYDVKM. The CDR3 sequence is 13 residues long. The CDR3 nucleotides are TGTACCACAGGGGCCGCAACTAATGAAAAACTGTTTTTT. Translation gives CTTGAATNEKLFF.

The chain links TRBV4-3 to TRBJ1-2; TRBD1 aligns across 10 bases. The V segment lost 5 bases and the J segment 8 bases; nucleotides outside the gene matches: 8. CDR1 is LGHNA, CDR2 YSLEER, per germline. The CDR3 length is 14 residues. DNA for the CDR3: TGCGCCAGCAGCTCCGACAGGGGGCTTAGGGGCTACACCTTC. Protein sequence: CASSSDRGLRGYTF.

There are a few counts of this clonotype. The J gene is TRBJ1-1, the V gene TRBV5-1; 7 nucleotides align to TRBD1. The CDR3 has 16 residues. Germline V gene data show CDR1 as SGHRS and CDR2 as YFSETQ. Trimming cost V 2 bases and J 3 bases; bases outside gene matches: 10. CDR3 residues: CASSFKTGDLDTEAFF. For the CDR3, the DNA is TGCGCCAGCAGCTTCAAAACAGGGGACCTTGACACTGAAGCTTTCTTT.

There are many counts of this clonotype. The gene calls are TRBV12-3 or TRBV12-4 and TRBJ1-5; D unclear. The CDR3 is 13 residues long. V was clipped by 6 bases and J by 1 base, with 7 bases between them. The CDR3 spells CASSFASNQPQHF. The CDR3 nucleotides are TGTGCCAGCAGCTTTGCAAGCAATCAGCCCCAGCATTTT.

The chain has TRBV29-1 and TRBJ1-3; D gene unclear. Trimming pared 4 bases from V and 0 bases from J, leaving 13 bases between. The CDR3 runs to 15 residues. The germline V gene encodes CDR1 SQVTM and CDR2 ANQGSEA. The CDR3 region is CSVVTGPISGNTIYF. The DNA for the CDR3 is TGCAGCGTTGTAACTGGGCCGATCTCTGGAAACACCATATATTTT.

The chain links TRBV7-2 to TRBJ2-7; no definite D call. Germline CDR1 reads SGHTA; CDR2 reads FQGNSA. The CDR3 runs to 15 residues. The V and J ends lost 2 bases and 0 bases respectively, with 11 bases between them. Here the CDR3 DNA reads TGTGCCAGCAGCTTATCAGCCATCTACTCCTACGAGCAGTACTTC. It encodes CASSLSAIYSYEQYF.

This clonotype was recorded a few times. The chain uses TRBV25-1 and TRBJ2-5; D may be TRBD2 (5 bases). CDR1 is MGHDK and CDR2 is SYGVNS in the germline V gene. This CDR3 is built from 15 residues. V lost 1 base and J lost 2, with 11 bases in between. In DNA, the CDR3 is TGTGCCAGCAGTGAATTCAGTAGCGTACAAGAGACCCAGTACTTC. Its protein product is CASSEFSSVQETQYF.